A selection of T cell receptor beta chains follows, all from one sample in a study of T-cell memory formation after mild COVID-19. MiXCR, applied by TCRdb to the 5' RACE reads, yields one record per CDR3 protein. The table lists fewer than 300,000 distinct CDR3 sequences, roughly 17% of them singletons. Sequenced: PBMCs or a T cell subset sorted from them (not recorded which). These receptors came from a man younger than 35 who had mild COVID-19 (a few samples of this study predate the infection). Cell type and time point are not known. Each CDR3 is given with its conserved first and last residue. Each record gives: clone size, V gene, D gene, CDR3 length, J gene, CDR3 protein, CDR3 DNA. D genes are given only for firm matches. Clone size is shown for a subset of rows, as once, few, many or a class of expanded clone.

clone_size: few
v_call: TRBV29-1
d_call: NA
cdr3_length: 13
j_call: TRBJ1-2
cdr3_aa: CSVSSGLRYGYTF
cdr3_nt: TGCAGCGTTTCTTCGGGACTGCGCTATGGCTACACCTTC

clone_size: NA
v_call: TRBV5-1
d_call: NA
cdr3_length: 15
j_call: TRBJ1-4
cdr3_aa: CASSLGARGGEKLFF
cdr3_nt: TGCGCCAGCAGCTTGGGGGCCAGGGGTGGAGAAAAACTGTTTTTT

clone_size: NA
v_call: TRBV27
d_call: TRBD2
cdr3_length: 16
j_call: TRBJ2-5
cdr3_aa: CASSSGLAGGLETQYF
cdr3_nt: TGTGCCAGCAGTTCCGGACTAGCGGGGGGCTTGGAGACCCAGTACTTC

clone_size: NA
v_call: TRBV10-1
d_call: NA
cdr3_length: 12
j_call: TRBJ2-7
cdr3_aa: CASSRGGDEQYF
cdr3_nt: TGCGCCAGCAGCCGTGGAGGGGACGAGCAGTACTTC

clone_size: NA
v_call: TRBV7-2
d_call: NA
cdr3_length: 13
j_call: TRBJ2-5
cdr3_aa: CASSFSREETQYF
cdr3_nt: TGTGCCAGCAGCTTTAGCAGGGAAGAGACCCAGTACTTC

clone_size: few
v_call: TRBV7-2
d_call: NA
cdr3_length: 13
j_call: TRBJ1-5
cdr3_aa: CASSLVLEQPQHF
cdr3_nt: TGTGCCAGCAGCTTGGTTTTAGAACAGCCCCAGCATTTT

clone_size: few
v_call: TRBV20-1
d_call: NA
cdr3_length: 17
j_call: TRBJ1-2
cdr3_aa: CSASAGADQAANYGYTF
cdr3_nt: TGCAGTGCTAGTGCCGGGGCAGACCAAGCTGCTAACTATGGCTACACCTTC

clone_size: few
v_call: TRBV9
d_call: NA
cdr3_length: 16
j_call: TRBJ2-7
cdr3_aa: CASSVDREADSSEQYF
cdr3_nt: TGTGCCAGCAGCGTAGATAGGGAAGCTGACTCCTCCGAGCAGTACTTC

clone_size: NA
v_call: TRBV7-3
d_call: TRBD1
cdr3_length: 14
j_call: TRBJ2-5
cdr3_aa: CASSLDRGQRTQYF
cdr3_nt: TGTGCCAGCAGCTTGGACAGGGGGCAAAGGACCCAGTACTTC

clone_size: NA
v_call: TRBV7-2
d_call: NA
cdr3_length: 14
j_call: TRBJ1-3
cdr3_aa: CASSKQVSGNTIYF
cdr3_nt: TGTGCCAGCAGCAAACAGGTCTCTGGAAACACCATATATTTT

clone_size: few
v_call: TRBV7-2
d_call: TRBD1
cdr3_length: 15
j_call: TRBJ2-3
cdr3_aa: CASNGWTGSTDTQYF
cdr3_nt: TGTGCCAGCAACGGATGGACAGGCTCCACAGATACGCAGTATTTT

clone_size: few
v_call: TRBV3-1
d_call: NA
cdr3_length: 14
j_call: TRBJ1-6
cdr3_aa: CASSARVLPSPLHF
cdr3_nt: TGTGCCAGCAGCGCCAGGGTTCTACCCTCACCCCTCCACTTT

clone_size: NA
v_call: TRBV20-1
d_call: NA
cdr3_length: 15
j_call: TRBJ2-3
cdr3_aa: CSAREVGGPTDTQYF
cdr3_nt: TGCAGTGCTAGAGAGGTGGGGGGACCCACAGATACGCAGTATTTT

clone_size: NA
v_call: TRBV6-5
d_call: NA
cdr3_length: 12
j_call: TRBJ1-1
cdr3_aa: CASRLRVGEAFF
cdr3_nt: TGTGCCAGCAGGCTCAGGGTCGGTGAAGCTTTCTTT

clone_size: NA
v_call: TRBV9
d_call: NA
cdr3_length: 18
j_call: TRBJ2-3
cdr3_aa: CASSLTIYSQGREDTQYF
cdr3_nt: TGTGCCAGCAGCCTTACAATTTACTCACAGGGTAGGGAGGATACGCAGTATTTT

clone_size: NA
v_call: TRBV30
d_call: NA
cdr3_length: 12
j_call: TRBJ2-1
cdr3_aa: CAWSLGGNEQFF
cdr3_nt: TGTGCCTGGAGTCTTGGGGGGAATGAGCAGTTCTTC

clone_size: few
v_call: TRBV25-1
d_call: NA
cdr3_length: 14
j_call: TRBJ2-3
cdr3_aa: CASSGLWGADTQYF
cdr3_nt: TGTGCCAGCAGTGGCCTCTGGGGTGCAGATACGCAGTATTTT

clone_size: NA
v_call: TRBV4-3
d_call: NA
cdr3_length: 15
j_call: TRBJ2-3
cdr3_aa: CASSQGGLGPDTQYF
cdr3_nt: TGCGCCAGCAGCCAGGGGGGACTTGGGCCAGATACGCAGTATTTT

clone_size: many
v_call: TRBV27
d_call: NA
cdr3_length: 14
j_call: TRBJ2-3
cdr3_aa: CASRLADSTDTQYF
cdr3_nt: TGTGCCAGCAGATTAGCGGATAGCACAGATACGCAGTATTTT

clone_size: few
v_call: TRBV3-1
d_call: TRBD1
cdr3_length: 14
j_call: TRBJ1-1
cdr3_aa: CASSPRQGGAEAFF
cdr3_nt: TGTGCCAGCAGCCCTCGACAGGGGGGGGCTGAAGCTTTCTTT

clone_size: NA
v_call: TRBV5-1
d_call: NA
cdr3_length: 12
j_call: TRBJ2-1
cdr3_aa: CASSVNLGEQFF
cdr3_nt: TGCGCCAGCAGCGTTAACCTGGGGGAGCAGTTCTTC

clone_size: few
v_call: TRBV5-4
d_call: TRBD1
cdr3_length: 15
j_call: TRBJ1-2
cdr3_aa: CASSTYSGTGGTYTF
cdr3_nt: TGTGCCAGCAGCACCTATTCCGGGACAGGGGGAACCTACACCTTC

clone_size: few
v_call: TRBV5-6
d_call: NA
cdr3_length: 17
j_call: TRBJ2-1
cdr3_aa: CASTPWDGGRSYNEQFF
cdr3_nt: TGTGCCAGCACCCCCTGGGACGGGGGCCGGTCCTACAATGAGCAGTTCTTC

clone_size: few
v_call: TRBV12-3/TRBV12-4
d_call: NA
cdr3_length: 14
j_call: TRBJ1-1
cdr3_aa: CASSEGGQNTEAFF
cdr3_nt: TGTGCCAGCTCCGAAGGAGGTCAGAACACTGAAGCTTTCTTT

clone_size: medium-sized
v_call: TRBV6-5
d_call: NA
cdr3_length: 15
j_call: TRBJ1-2
cdr3_aa: CASSLYTGTPNGYTF
cdr3_nt: TGTGCCAGCAGCCTATACACCGGGACCCCTAATGGCTACACCTTC

clone_size: few
v_call: TRBV5-4
d_call: NA
cdr3_length: 14
j_call: TRBJ1-2
cdr3_aa: CASSSAVQEHGYTF
cdr3_nt: TGTGCCAGCAGCTCTGCTGTACAGGAGCATGGCTACACCTTC

clone_size: once
v_call: TRBV9
d_call: NA
cdr3_length: 14
j_call: TRBJ1-1
cdr3_aa: CASSVSGSHTEAFF
cdr3_nt: TGTGCCAGCAGCGTTTCGGGATCTCACACTGAAGCTTTCTTT

clone_size: NA
v_call: TRBV20-1
d_call: NA
cdr3_length: 14
j_call: TRBJ2-3
cdr3_aa: CSARGTFGTDTQYF
cdr3_nt: TGCAGTGCCCGAGGGACATTCGGCACAGATACGCAGTATTTT

clone_size: many
v_call: TRBV12-3/TRBV12-4
d_call: NA
cdr3_length: 12
j_call: TRBJ1-3
cdr3_aa: CASSLERNTIYF
cdr3_nt: TGTGCCAGCAGTTTAGAACGAAACACCATATATTTT

clone_size: NA
v_call: TRBV3-1
d_call: NA
cdr3_length: 16
j_call: TRBJ2-3
cdr3_aa: CASSQGMAASTDTQYF
cdr3_nt: TGTGCCAGCAGCCAGGGTATGGCGGCGTCCACAGATACGCAGTATTTT

clone_size: few
v_call: TRBV7-2
d_call: NA
cdr3_length: 14
j_call: TRBJ2-7
cdr3_aa: CASSSDETSYEQYF
cdr3_nt: TGTGCCAGCAGCTCGGACGAAACCTCCTACGAGCAGTACTTC

clone_size: few
v_call: TRBV12-3/TRBV12-4
d_call: NA
cdr3_length: 15
j_call: TRBJ1-2
cdr3_aa: CASSSPPGGLDGYTF
cdr3_nt: TGTGCCAGCAGTTCCCCCCCGGGGGGTTTAGATGGCTACACCTTC

clone_size: NA
v_call: TRBV20-1
d_call: TRBD2
cdr3_length: 14
j_call: TRBJ2-1
cdr3_aa: CSAPSGGLHNEQFF
cdr3_nt: TGCAGTGCTCCTAGCGGGGGCCTACACAATGAGCAGTTCTTC

clone_size: NA
v_call: TRBV7-8
d_call: NA
cdr3_length: 15
j_call: TRBJ1-3
cdr3_aa: CASSLVDRSRNTIYF
cdr3_nt: TGTGCCAGCAGCTTAGTGGACCGGTCGAGGAACACCATATATTTT

clone_size: few
v_call: TRBV5-1
d_call: NA
cdr3_length: 15
j_call: TRBJ2-1
cdr3_aa: CASSAAVLTNNEQFF
cdr3_nt: TGCGCCAGTAGTGCGGCCGTCCTCACAAACAATGAGCAGTTCTTC

clone_size: NA
v_call: TRBV6-2/TRBV6-3
d_call: NA
cdr3_length: 18
j_call: TRBJ2-5
cdr3_aa: CASSYPDRRKPYQETQYF
cdr3_nt: TGTGCCAGCAGTTATCCCGACAGGCGGAAACCCTACCAAGAGACCCAGTACTTC

clone_size: NA
v_call: TRBV29-1
d_call: NA
cdr3_length: 12
j_call: TRBJ1-2
cdr3_aa: CSVDRAIYGYTF
cdr3_nt: TGCAGCGTTGACAGGGCCATCTATGGCTACACCTTC

clone_size: NA
v_call: TRBV12-3/TRBV12-4
d_call: TRBD1
cdr3_length: 14
j_call: TRBJ2-7
cdr3_aa: CASRTQGASYEQYF
cdr3_nt: TGTGCCAGCAGGACTCAGGGGGCATCCTACGAGCAGTACTTC

clone_size: NA
v_call: TRBV21-1
d_call: NA
cdr3_length: 14
j_call: TRBJ1-2
cdr3_aa: CARGWGTGVYGYTF
cdr3_nt: TGTGCCAGGGGATGGGGGACAGGTGTCTATGGCTACACCTTC

clone_size: few
v_call: TRBV6-5
d_call: TRBD1
cdr3_length: 15
j_call: TRBJ1-5
cdr3_aa: CASNKTGTGDQPQHF
cdr3_nt: TGTGCCAGCAACAAGACCGGGACAGGGGACCAGCCCCAGCATTTT

clone_size: few
v_call: TRBV28
d_call: NA
cdr3_length: 14
j_call: TRBJ2-5
cdr3_aa: CASSLHGALETQYF
cdr3_nt: TGTGCCAGCAGCCTGCATGGTGCTCTAGAGACCCAGTACTTC

clone_size: many
v_call: TRBV9
d_call: TRBD2
cdr3_length: 15
j_call: TRBJ2-2
cdr3_aa: CASSVGGTQAGELFF
cdr3_nt: TGTGCCAGCAGCGTCGGGGGGACTCAAGCCGGGGAGCTGTTTTTT